This TCR beta chain was observed in a study of T cell repertoires in cytomegalovirus infection. Each CDR3 protein gets one entry after TCRdb re-called the reads with MiXCR. The top ten hold 2.8% of the sample, which has roughly 760,000 distinct CDR3 sequences, 35% to 45% seen once. Trimming removed 0 bases from V and 4 bases from J; junction bases left unmatched: 4. The CDR3 is 16 residues long. CDR1 and CDR2 from the germline V gene are KGHSH and LQKENI. V gene TRBV18 combines with J gene TRBJ1-4, with 8 bases matching TRBD1. Source material: PBMCs. The receptor comes from a human donor in good health (CMV status not recorded). Some clones in this sample may be carry-over from other donors' samples. CDR3 sequence: CASSPPIGQGNEKLFF. The CDR3 bases are TGTGCCAGCTCACCACCTATTGGACAGGGTAATGAAAAACTGTTTTTT.